Below are 5 T cell receptor beta chains sequenced from a single sample in a study of T-cell reconstitution after alpha-beta-depleted transplantation in children. Researchers prepared the TCRbeta library using unique molecular identifiers, the study reports. Using its own MiXCR run on the PCR reads, TCRdb lists one record per CDR3 protein. In the table there are hundreds of thousands of distinct CDR3 sequences, 20% to 30% of which are singletons. The starting material was PBMCs, mostly from graft donor cells, obtained 360 days after TCRalphabeta/CD19-depleted stem cell transplant. Receptors originate from a female patient between 2 and 10 years old who had a stem cell transplant for congenital amegakaryocytic thrombocytopenia, so the T cells may come from the graft donor.

The rearrangement uses TRBV6-5 and TRBJ2-3, with TRBD2 identical over 10 bases. Germline-derived CDR1 and CDR2 are MNHEY and SVGAGI. This CDR3 region has 16 residues. With V trimmed by 4 bases and J by 1 base, 5 bases remained unmatched. The CDR3 DNA reads TGTGCCAGCAGTTTCCCAACTAGCGGGGGCACAGATACGCAGTATTTT. This translates into CASSFPTSGGTDTQYF.

CDR3 residues: CAISEAGGTLDTQYF. The CDR3 DNA reads TGTGCCATCAGTGAGGCGGGGGGGACTTTGGATACGCAGTATTTT. The gene calls are TRBV10-3 and TRBJ2-3; 9 nucleotides align to TRBD2. There are 15 residues in the CDR3. J was trimmed by 6 bases and V by 2 bases; bases with no gene match: 6. Germline values: CDR1 ENHRY, CDR2 SYGVKD.

This clonotype has a handful of counts. The V call is TRBV7-6, the J call TRBJ2-3, with a possible D match to TRBD1 (6 bases). Deletions cut 5 bases from V and 3 bases from J, with 15 bases between. CDR1 SGHVS and CDR2 FNYEAQ come from the germline V gene. The CDR3 covers 15 residues. The CDR3 DNA reads as TGTGCCAGCAGCCTTATGGGACACATAACAGATACGCAGTATTTT. Its translation is CASSLMGHITDTQYF.

This clonotype was detected a few times. The rearrangement joins TRBV28 to TRBJ2-1; 10 bases match TRBD2. V dropped 4 bases and J dropped 9; count of bases not matched to a gene: 9. The CDR3 runs 15 residues. Germline V gives CDR1 MDHEN, CDR2 SYDVKM. The CDR3 region is CASSSGLAGVGEQFF. For the CDR3, the DNA is TGTGCCAGCAGTTCCGGGCTAGCGGGGGTTGGTGAGCAGTTCTTC.

This chain links TRBV3-1 with TRBJ2-7, with 7 bases lining up with TRBD2. CDR3 length equals 15 residues. CDR1 is LGHDT, CDR2 YNNKEL, per germline (reference sequence). Trimming at V came to 4 bases and at J to 2 bases, leaving 8 bases not matched to a gene. CDR3 nucleotides: TGTGCCAGCAGCCTCGGGACTACCCCAACCTACGAGCAGTACTTC. Amino acids: CASSLGTTPTYEQYF.